What follows are 29 T cell receptor beta chains derived from one specimen sequenced in a study of shared clonotypes between healthy human individuals. Using immunoSEQ multiplex PCR, the repertoire was profiled, and TCRdb retains in-frame clones only, with some absent. The sample holds 780,000 or so clones, roughly 72% seen once. Sequences were obtained from memory CD4+ T cells sorted from blood. Noted subset: CD45RA-negative fraction. These receptor sequences come from a woman under 40 in good health.

Concerning this clone: Additional DNA sequences in this sample encode the identical CDR3. The CDR3 is CASSFSGANTGELFF. Written as DNA, the CDR3 is TGTGCCAGCAGTTTTTCAGGGGCGAACACCGGGGAGCTGTTTTTT. The chain joins TRBV28 to TRBJ2-2, with D perhaps TRBD1 (6 bases). In germline, CDR1 is MDHEN, CDR2 SYDVKM. V dropped 3 bases and J dropped 0 bases, with 8 bases sitting between them. The CDR3 is 15 amino acids.

The rearrangement links TRBV18 to TRBJ1-2, with 9 nucleotides matching TRBD1. The CDR3 loop spans 14 amino acids. The germline V gene encodes CDR1 KGHSH and CDR2 LQKENI. Trimming at V came to 0 bases and at J to 4 bases, leaving 0 bases not matched to a gene. The CDR3 DNA is TGTGCCAGCTCACCACCGGACAGGGGCTATGGCTACACCTTC. This gives the protein CASSPPDRGYGYTF.

The V gene is TRBV10-1, the J gene TRBJ2-1; D is unclear. From germline, CDR1 is WNHNN and CDR2 SYGVQD (reference sequence). V was clipped by 0 bases and J by 7 bases, with 10 bases between them. The CDR3 totals 14 residues. This chain's CDR3 is CASSESPTLNEQFF. As DNA, the CDR3 is TGCGCCAGCAGTGAGTCTCCGACACTAAATGAGCAGTTCTTC.

This clone was recorded once. This chain joins TRBV7-2 and TRBJ2-3; 8 bases agree with TRBD1. Trimming cost V 0 bases and J 6 bases; bases outside gene matches: 5. This CDR3 spans 15 amino acids. Germline lookup yields CDR1 SGHTA and CDR2 FQGNSA. DNA of the CDR3: TGTGCCAGCAGCTTAGCAGGACAGGGTATTGATACGCAGTATTTT. It is translated as CASSLAGQGIDTQYF.

This chain uses TRBV2 with TRBJ1-1; D is possibly TRBD1 (6 bases). V gave up 5 bases and J gave up 3 bases, with 10 bases separating them. The CDR3 sequence is 13 residues long. Germline-derived CDR1 and CDR2 are SNHLY and FYNNEI. CDR3 sequence (DNA): TGTGCCAGCAGTACAGGGAGGGACACTGAAGCTTTCTTT. Translation: CASSTGRDTEAFF.

The rearrangement uses TRBV2 and TRBJ1-2, with TRBD1 as a possible D gene (5 bases). Germline V gene lookup returns CDR1 SNHLY and CDR2 FYNNEI. The CDR3 totals 15 residues. V shed 2 bases and J shed 4 bases, with 14 bases lying between them. Here the CDR3 DNA reads TGTGCCAGCAGTGAAAGTACAGGATATGGCTATGGCTACACCTTC. It is translated as CASSESTGYGYGYTF.

The chain couples TRBV6-1 to TRBJ1-1; 7 bases agree with TRBD1. The germline CDR1 and CDR2 sequences are MNHNS and SASEGT. The CDR3 is made up of 14 amino acids. J lost 4 bases, V lost 3 bases, and 5 bases had no gene match. DNA of the CDR3: TGTGCCAGCAGTGAGCAGGGGGATTCCACTGAAGCTTTCTTT. It codes for CASSEQGDSTEAFF.

The chain uses TRBV28 and TRBJ1-5; no reliable D call. Germline-derived CDR1 and CDR2 are MDHEN and SYDVKM. CDR3 length: 18 residues. With 3 bases removed from V and 1 base from J, the gap between germline ends came to 19 bases. Here the CDR3 reads CASSLDGFYDGSNQPQHF. The CDR3 bases are TGTGCCAGCAGTTTGGATGGTTTTTACGATGGAAGCAATCAGCCCCAGCATTTT.

The J gene is TRBJ2-3, the V gene TRBV2; perhaps TRBD2 as D (6 bases). The CDR3 loop spans 15 amino acids. Germline V gene sequence: CDR1 SNHLY, CDR2 FYNNEI. V was cut by 3 bases and J by 2 bases, with 12 bases left in between. CDR3 protein: CASSEQAGFTDTQYF. The CDR3 region has the DNA TGTGCCAGCAGTGAGCAGGCGGGGTTCACAGATACGCAGTATTTT.

The chain employs TRBV10-1 and TRBJ2-5; 9 nucleotides match TRBD1. Germline CDR1 and CDR2: WNHNN and SYGVQD (reference sequence). V gave up 4 bases and J gave up 5 bases; unmatched junction bases: 11. The CDR3 spans 16 residues. CDR3 sequence: CASSGSPGQGEETQYF. The DNA of the CDR3 is TGCGCCAGCAGTGGATCCCCGGGACAGGGTGAGGAGACCCAGTACTTC.

The chain is built from TRBV6-1 and TRBJ2-3, with 14 bases that match TRBD2. The CDR3 has 15 residues. The trim removed 6 bases at V and 5 bases at J, leaving 4 bases unmatched. CDR1 is MNHNS, CDR2 SASEGT, per germline. DNA for the CDR3: TGTGCCAGCAGGCCGGGACTAGCGGGAGAAGATACGCAGTATTTT. It codes for CASRPGLAGEDTQYF.

This rearrangement joins TRBV2 to TRBJ2-2; 8 bases match TRBD1. From germline, CDR1 is SNHLY and CDR2 FYNNEI. With V trimmed by 7 bases and J by 2 bases, 6 bases remained unmatched. The CDR3 runs to 15 residues. For the CDR3, the DNA is TGTGCCAGCAACCGACAGGGGACAAACACCGGGGAGCTGTTTTTT. This translates into CASNRQGTNTGELFF.

V gene TRBV2 combines with J gene TRBJ1-1; D perhaps matches TRBD1 (6 bases). Germline loops: CDR1 SNHLY, CDR2 FYNNEI. The CDR3 covers 14 residues. Trimming took 4 bases from V and 1 from J, leaving 10 bases between them. The CDR3 protein is CASSGQGRNTEAFF. CDR3 DNA sequence: TGTGCCAGCAGTGGGCAGGGGAGGAACACTGAAGCTTTCTTT.

As to this clone: A much larger clone differs from this one at a single base, so this may be a read error. The gene calls are TRBV5-1 and TRBJ1-3, with 7 bases identical to TRBD1. The germline CDR1 and CDR2 sequences are SGHRS and YFSETQ. Trimming removed 4 bases from V and 2 bases from J; junction bases left unmatched: 3. This CDR3 region has 14 residues. In DNA form, the CDR3 reads TGCGCCAGCAGCGGGGGGACAGCTGGAAACACCATATATTTT. Protein product: CASSGGTAGNTIYF.

This clone appeared a single time. The chain employs TRBV7-6 and TRBJ2-7; perhaps TRBD2 as D (5 bases). Germline V lookup: CDR1 SGHVS, CDR2 FNYEAQ. Between the trimmed V and J ends, which lost 4 bases and 4 bases, there was a span of 14 bases. The CDR3 sequence is 14 residues long. CDR3 region: CASSSTPTGYEQYF. CDR3 sequence (DNA): TGTGCCAGCAGCTCGACACCCACGGGATACGAGCAGTACTTC. Using reference TRBV7-6 and TRBJ2-7 for the parts outside the CDR3, the full variable domain is GAGVSQSPRYKVTKRGQDVALRCDPISGHVSLYWYRQALGQGPEFLTYFNYEAQQDKSGLPNDRFSAERPEGSISTLTIQRTEQRDSAMYRCASSSTPTGYEQYFGPGTRLTVT.

The chain links TRBV6-1 to TRBJ1-5; the D gene is possibly TRBD1 (5 bases). CDR1 and CDR2 (germline): MNHNS, SASEGT. V was trimmed by 2 bases and J by 10 bases, leaving 30 bases between them. The length of the CDR3 is 19 residues. The CDR3 DNA follows: TGTGCCAGCAGTGAAAACACCCAGTGGGAGCTGGGGGGGGTTTTTCCCCAGCATTTT. The encoded protein is CASSENTQWELGGVFPQHF.

This rearrangement joins TRBV18 to TRBJ2-7; D gene unclear. Trimming took off 1 base at V and 3 bases at J, with 10 bases between the two ends. Germline-derived CDR1 and CDR2 are KGHSH and LQKENI. The CDR3 runs 14 residues. The CDR3 sequence is CASSPRTENYEQYF. The CDR3 nucleotides read TGTGCCAGCTCACCACGAACGGAAAACTACGAGCAGTACTTC.

The chain carries TRBV7-6 and TRBJ2-2, with D perhaps TRBD1 (6 bases). The V gene's germline CDR1 is SGHVS and CDR2 FNYEAQ. The CDR3 extends over 14 amino acids. Trimming pared 1 base from V and 6 bases from J, leaving 9 bases between. CDR3 protein: CASSLVSGAGELFF. CDR3 DNA sequence: TGTGCCAGCAGCTTAGTTTCAGGGGCCGGGGAGCTGTTTTTT.

Here the CDR3 reads CASSTDRGLLYGYTF. CDR3 nucleotides: TGTGCCAGCAGCACTGACAGGGGGCTGCTCTATGGCTACACCTTC. The chain carries TRBV21-1 and TRBJ1-2; the D call of TRBD1 is as the table states it, not checked on the DNA. TRBV21-1 represents a pseudogene. The CDR3 is 15 residues long.

The V gene is TRBV4-1, the J gene TRBJ2-1, with a tentative D call TRBD2 (7 bases). V was shortened by 3 bases and J by 4 bases, with 19 bases between the two germline ends. This CDR3 is 17 amino acids long. The V gene's germline CDR1 is MGHRA and CDR2 YSYEKL. The CDR3 DNA reads as TGCGCCAGCAGCCACTCCCTCGGGGGGCTGAATTACAATGAGCAGTTCTTC. The encoded protein is CASSHSLGGLNYNEQFF.

Remarks on this clone: This sample also contains other DNA sequences that code for the same CDR3. This chain connects TRBV10-3 to TRBJ2-1; 9 positions agree with TRBD2. This CDR3 has 17 amino acids. Trimming removed 0 bases from V and 5 bases from J; junction bases left unmatched: 8. Germline-derived CDR1 and CDR2 are ENHRY and SYGVKD. CDR3 in DNA: TGTGCCATCAGTGAGTCTGCGGCTAGCGGGGACAACAATGAGCAGTTCTTC. Its translation: CAISESAASGDNNEQFF.

The V call is TRBV5-1, the J call TRBJ2-1; the D gene is possibly TRBD1 (5 bases). In germline, CDR1 is SGHRS, CDR2 YFSETQ. V was pared by 4 bases and J by 5 bases, with 10 bases between. This CDR3 contains 13 residues. The CDR3: CASSLDSHNEQFF. Written as DNA, the CDR3 is TGCGCCAGCAGCCTAGACAGCCACAATGAGCAGTTCTTC.

This rearrangement joins TRBV18 to TRBJ1-4, with 9 bases aligning to TRBD1. The CDR3 loop spans 17 amino acids. With V trimmed by 4 bases and J by 1 base, 7 bases remained unmatched. From germline, CDR1 is KGHSH and CDR2 LQKENI. The CDR3 sequence: CASSLYRGRKTNEKLFF. In nucleotides, the CDR3 is TGTGCCAGCTCACTCTACAGGGGGCGGAAAACTAATGAAAAACTGTTTTTT. Drawing the rest from reference TRBV18 and TRBJ1-4, the complete variable domain is NAGVMQNPRHLVRRRGQEARLRCSPMKGHSHVYWYRQLPEEGLKFMVYLQKENIIDESGMPKERFSAEFPKEGPSILRIQQVVRGDSAAYFCASSLYRGRKTNEKLFFGSGTQLSVL.

The chain combines TRBV18 with TRBJ2-7, with 8 nucleotides matching TRBD1. There are 16 residues in the CDR3. The trim removed 3 bases at V and 2 bases at J, leaving 9 bases unmatched. Germline-derived CDR1 and CDR2 are KGHSH and LQKENI. The CDR3 DNA is TGTGCCAGCTCACCGCTCAGGGGGCCCCACCCCTACGAGCAGTACTTC. It translates to CASSPLRGPHPYEQYF.

The chain couples TRBV20-1 to TRBJ2-5, with D possibly TRBD1 on 6 matching bases. This CDR3 is built from 11 residues. Germline V gene data show CDR1 as DFQATT and CDR2 as SNEGSKA (reference sequence). In DNA form, the CDR3 reads TGCACTAAAGGGGGTGGCGATGCCCAGTACTTC. It codes for CTKGGGDAQYF.

The chain uses TRBV18 and TRBJ1-5; D call uncertain. Germline CDR1 and CDR2: KGHSH and LQKENI. The V gene lost 5 bases and the J gene lost 6 bases, with 14 bases spanning the gap. The CDR3 extends over 14 amino acids. CDR3 loop: CASSNSHEGQPQHF. The CDR3 DNA is TGTGCCAGCTCAAACAGCCATGAGGGTCAGCCCCAGCATTTT.

This chain joins TRBV7-3 and TRBJ2-3, with 9 bases fitting TRBD1. The germline V gene has CDR1 SGHTA and CDR2 FQGTGA. J lost 2 bases, V lost 5 bases, and 17 bases had no gene match. This CDR3 spans 19 amino acids. The CDR3 DNA reads TGTGCCAGCAGCCAACCGGACAGGGGACTACGTAGCATCACAGATACGCAGTATTTT. The encoded protein is CASSQPDRGLRSITDTQYF.

This chain joins TRBV2 and TRBJ2-7, with 7 bases aligning to TRBD2. Germline assignment: CDR1 SNHLY and CDR2 FYNNEI. V trimming: 5 bases; J trimming: 4 bases; junction bases outside the gene matches: 8. This CDR3 contains 14 residues. The CDR3 region is CASSIGRTAYEQYF. Here the CDR3 DNA reads TGTGCCAGCAGTATCGGGAGGACCGCTTACGAGCAGTACTTC.

The chain carries TRBV7-8 and TRBJ2-2, with a tentative D call TRBD1 (6 bases). The CDR3 extends over 16 amino acids. CDR1 SGHVS and CDR2 FQNEAQ come from the germline V gene. V was pared by 4 bases and J by 6 bases, with 18 bases between. The CDR3 is CASSWRRTATAGELFF. For the CDR3, the DNA is TGTGCCAGCAGCTGGAGAAGGACAGCTACCGCCGGGGAGCTGTTTTTT.